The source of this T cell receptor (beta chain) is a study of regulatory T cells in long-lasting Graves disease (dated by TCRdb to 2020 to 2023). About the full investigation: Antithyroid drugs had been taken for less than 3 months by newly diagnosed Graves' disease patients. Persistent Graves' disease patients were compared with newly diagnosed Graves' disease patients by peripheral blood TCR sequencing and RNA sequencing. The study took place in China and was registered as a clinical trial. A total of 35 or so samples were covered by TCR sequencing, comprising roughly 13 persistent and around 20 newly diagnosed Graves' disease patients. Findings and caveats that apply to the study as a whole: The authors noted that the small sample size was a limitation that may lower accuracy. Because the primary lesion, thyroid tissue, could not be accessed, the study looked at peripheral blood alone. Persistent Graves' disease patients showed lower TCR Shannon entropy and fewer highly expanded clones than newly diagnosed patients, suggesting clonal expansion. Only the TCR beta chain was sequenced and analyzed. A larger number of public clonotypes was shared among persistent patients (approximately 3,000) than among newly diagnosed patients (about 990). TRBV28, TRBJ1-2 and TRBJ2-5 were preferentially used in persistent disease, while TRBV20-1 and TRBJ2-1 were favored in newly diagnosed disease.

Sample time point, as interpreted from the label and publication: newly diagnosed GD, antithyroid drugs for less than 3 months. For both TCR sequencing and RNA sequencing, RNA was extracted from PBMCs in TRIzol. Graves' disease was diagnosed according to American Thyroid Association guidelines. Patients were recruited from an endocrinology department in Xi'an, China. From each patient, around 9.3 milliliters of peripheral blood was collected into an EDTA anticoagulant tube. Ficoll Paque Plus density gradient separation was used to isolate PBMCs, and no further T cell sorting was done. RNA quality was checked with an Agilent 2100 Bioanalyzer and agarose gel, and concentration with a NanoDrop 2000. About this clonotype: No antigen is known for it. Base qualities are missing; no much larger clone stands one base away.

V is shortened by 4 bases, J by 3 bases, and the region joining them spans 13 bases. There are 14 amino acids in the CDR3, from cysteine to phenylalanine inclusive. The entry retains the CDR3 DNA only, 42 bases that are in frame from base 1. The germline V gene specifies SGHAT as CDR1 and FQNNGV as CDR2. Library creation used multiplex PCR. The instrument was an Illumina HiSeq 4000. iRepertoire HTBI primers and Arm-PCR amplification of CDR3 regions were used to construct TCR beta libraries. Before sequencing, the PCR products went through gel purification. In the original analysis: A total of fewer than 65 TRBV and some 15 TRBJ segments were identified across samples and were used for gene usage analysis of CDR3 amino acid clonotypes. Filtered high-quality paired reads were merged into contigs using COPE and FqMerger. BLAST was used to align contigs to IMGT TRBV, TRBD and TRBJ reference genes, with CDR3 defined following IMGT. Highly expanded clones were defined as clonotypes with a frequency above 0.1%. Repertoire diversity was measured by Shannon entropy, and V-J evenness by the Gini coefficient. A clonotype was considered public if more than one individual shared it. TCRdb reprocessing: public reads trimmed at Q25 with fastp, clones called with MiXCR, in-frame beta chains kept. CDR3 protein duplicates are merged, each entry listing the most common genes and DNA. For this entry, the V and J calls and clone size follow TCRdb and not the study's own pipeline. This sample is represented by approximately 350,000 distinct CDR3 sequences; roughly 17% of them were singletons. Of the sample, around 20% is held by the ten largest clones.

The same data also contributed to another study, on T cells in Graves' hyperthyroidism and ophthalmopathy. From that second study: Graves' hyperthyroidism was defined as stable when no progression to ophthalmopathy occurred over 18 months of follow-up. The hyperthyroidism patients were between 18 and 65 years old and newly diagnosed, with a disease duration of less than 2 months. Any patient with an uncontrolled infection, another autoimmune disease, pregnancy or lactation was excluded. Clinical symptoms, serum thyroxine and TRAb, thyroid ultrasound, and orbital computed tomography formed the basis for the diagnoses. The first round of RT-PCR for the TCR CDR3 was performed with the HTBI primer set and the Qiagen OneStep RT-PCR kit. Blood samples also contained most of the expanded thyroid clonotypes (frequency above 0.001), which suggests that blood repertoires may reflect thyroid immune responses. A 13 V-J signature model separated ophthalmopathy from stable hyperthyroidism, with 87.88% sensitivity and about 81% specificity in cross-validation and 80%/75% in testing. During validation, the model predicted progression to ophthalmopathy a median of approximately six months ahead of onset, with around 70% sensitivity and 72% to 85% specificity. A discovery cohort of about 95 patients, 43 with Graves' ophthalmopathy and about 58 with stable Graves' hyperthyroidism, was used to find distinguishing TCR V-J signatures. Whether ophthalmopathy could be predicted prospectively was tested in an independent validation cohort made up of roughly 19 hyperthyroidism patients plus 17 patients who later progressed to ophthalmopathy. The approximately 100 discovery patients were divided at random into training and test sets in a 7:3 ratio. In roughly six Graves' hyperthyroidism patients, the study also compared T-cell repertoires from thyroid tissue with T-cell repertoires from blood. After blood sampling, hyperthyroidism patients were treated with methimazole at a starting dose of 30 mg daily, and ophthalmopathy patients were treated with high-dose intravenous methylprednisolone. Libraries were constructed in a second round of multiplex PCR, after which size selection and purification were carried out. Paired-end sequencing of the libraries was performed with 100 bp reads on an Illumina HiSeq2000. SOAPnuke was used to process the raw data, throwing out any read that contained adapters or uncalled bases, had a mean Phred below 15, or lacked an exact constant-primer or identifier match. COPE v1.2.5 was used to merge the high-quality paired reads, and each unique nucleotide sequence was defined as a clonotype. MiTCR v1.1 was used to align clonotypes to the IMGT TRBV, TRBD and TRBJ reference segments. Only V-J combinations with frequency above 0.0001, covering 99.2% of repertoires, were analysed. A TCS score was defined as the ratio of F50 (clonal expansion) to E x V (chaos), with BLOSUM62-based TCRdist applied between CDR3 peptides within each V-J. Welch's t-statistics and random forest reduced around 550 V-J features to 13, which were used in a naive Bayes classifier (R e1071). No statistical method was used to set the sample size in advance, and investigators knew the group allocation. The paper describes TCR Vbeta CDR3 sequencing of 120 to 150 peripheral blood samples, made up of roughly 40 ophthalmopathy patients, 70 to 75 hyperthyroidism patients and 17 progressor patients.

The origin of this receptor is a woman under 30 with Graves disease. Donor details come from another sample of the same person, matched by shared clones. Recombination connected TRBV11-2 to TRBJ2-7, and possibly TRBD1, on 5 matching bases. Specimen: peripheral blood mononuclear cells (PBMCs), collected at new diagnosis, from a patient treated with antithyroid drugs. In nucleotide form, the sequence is TGTGCCAGCAGCTGGTACAAAAGGGGCTACGAGCAGTACTTC. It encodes CASSWYKRGYEQYF.